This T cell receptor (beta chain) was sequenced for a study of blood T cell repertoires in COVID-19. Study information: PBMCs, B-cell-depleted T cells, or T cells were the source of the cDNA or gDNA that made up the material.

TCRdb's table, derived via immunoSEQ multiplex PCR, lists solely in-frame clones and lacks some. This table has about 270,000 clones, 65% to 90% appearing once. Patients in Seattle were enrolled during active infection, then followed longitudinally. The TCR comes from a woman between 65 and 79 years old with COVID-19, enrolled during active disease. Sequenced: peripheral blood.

CDR3 sequence: CASRDRGNQPQHF. For the CDR3, the DNA is TGTGCCAGCAGGGACAGGGGCAATCAGCCCCAGCATTTT. The genes are TRBV27 and TRBJ1-5; TRBD1 matches at 8 bases. Germline V gives CDR1 MNHEY, CDR2 SMNVEV (reference sequence). After removal of 6 bases from V and 2 bases from J, the junction contained 0 bases not matched to a gene. The CDR3 has 13 residues.